This T cell receptor beta chain was recovered during a study of blood T cell repertoires in COVID-19. Study details: Samples taken during acute and convalescent COVID-19 were collected in the United States, Italy and Spain.

Seattle patient enrollment occurred during active infection, with longitudinal follow-up thereafter. CDR1 and CDR2 from the germline V gene are GTSNPN and SVGIG (reference sequence). V trimming: 6 bases; J trimming: 3 bases; junction bases outside the gene matches: 20. The CDR3 spans 17 residues. Using immunoSEQ multiplex PCR, the repertoire was profiled, and TCRdb retains in-frame clones only, with some absent. The repertoire holds 250,000 to 350,000 clones, with almost 90% as singletons. The sample comprised peripheral blood. The origin of this receptor is a woman in her twenties or thirties with COVID-19, enrolled during active disease. This sequence joins TRBV30 and TRBJ2-7, with 7 nucleotides matching TRBD2. CDR3 amino acids: CACSSAGVGSPFYEQYF. The CDR3, as DNA: TGTGCCTGCTCATCCGCGGGAGTTGGGTCTCCCTTCTACGAGCAGTACTTC.